The TCR beta chain under discussion was sequenced for a study of CD8 T cells in ankylosing spondylitis. For TCR beta, libraries came from quantitative 5'-RACE with molecular barcodes. TCRdb passed the 5' RACE reads through MiXCR, listing each CDR3 protein once. The sample carries just under 350,000 distinct CDR3 sequences, 14% to 15% recorded once. Whole-study findings and limits: Significantly higher representation of disease-linked clones was reported for matched ankylosing spondylitis synovial fluid. Disease-linked clones had a CD8+ phenotype and relatively low frequency in peripheral blood.

Germline-derived CDR1 and CDR2 are MDHEN and SYDVKM. Losses at the gene ends were 7 bases for V and 8 bases for J; bases not matched to a gene: 10. The CDR3 runs 15 residues. A note on this clonotype: Its target is unknown.

V and J are TRBV28 and TRBJ2-2; 10 bases are shared with TRBD2. The clonotype originates from a male donor with ankylosing spondylitis or in good health (not recorded which). The sequenced sample consisted of blood, either unsorted or a sorted T cell fraction (not recorded which). The CDR3 loop reads CASTHRTSGGGELFF. CDR3 nucleotide sequence: TGTGCCAGCACCCACCGGACTAGCGGCGGGGGGGAGCTGTTTTTT.